This T cell receptor (beta chain) emerged from a study of shared clonotypes between healthy human individuals. Findings and limits, study-wide: Naive subsets generally exceeded memory subsets in estimated richness.

Turning to this clone: As yet, its antigen is unknown.

It was CD45RO-negative cells, positively selected for CCR7, that made up naive CD8 cells, with terminally differentiated effector memory CD45RA+ cells excluded. TCRdb keeps only in-frame clones here, not all; method: immunoSEQ multiplex PCR. The sample consists of roughly 2 million clones, around 96% of them appearing once. V was clipped by 2 bases and J by 2 bases, with 10 bases between them. CDR3 length: 13 amino acids. CDR1 is GTSNPN and CDR2 is SVGIG in the germline V gene (reference sequence). Sequenced: naive CD8+ T cells sorted from blood. This TCR derives from a man younger than 35 in good health. The V gene is TRBV30, the J gene TRBJ2-7; the D gene is possibly TRBD1 (5 bases). CDR3 sequence reads: CAWSIGVPYEQYF. DNA for the CDR3: TGTGCCTGGAGTATAGGGGTACCCTACGAGCAGTACTTC.